One sample yielded the 27 T cell receptor beta chains listed below, sequenced in a study of T-cell reconstitution after alpha-beta-depleted transplantation in children. Unique molecular identifiers were built into the TCRbeta library. TCRdb passed the PCR reads through MiXCR, listing each CDR3 protein once. The table includes around 700,000 distinct CDR3 sequences, around 13% detected once. The sequenced sample was PBMCs, obtained before TCRalphabeta/CD19-depleted stem cell transplant. Receptor source: a girl aged 2 to 10 with congenital amegakaryocytic thrombocytopenia, due to receive a stem cell transplant.

The J gene is TRBJ2-7, the V gene TRBV7-8, with 9 bases fitting TRBD1. The CDR3 runs 16 residues. Germline trimming cut 5 bases from V and 5 bases from J; bases unmatched to any gene: 13. Germline V lookup: CDR1 SGHVS, CDR2 FQNEAQ. This CDR3 is CASSRRRDRVINEQYF. Written as DNA, the CDR3 is TGTGCCAGCAGCAGACGCCGGGACAGGGTAATCAACGAGCAGTACTTC.

The chain links TRBV25-1 to TRBJ1-5; no clear D gene. V lost 10 bases, J lost 2 bases, and 18 bases lay in between. Germline loops: CDR1 MGHDK, CDR2 SYGVNS. The CDR3 is made up of 15 amino acids. This chain's CDR3 is CAISLRGEGNQPQHF. The CDR3 nucleotides are TGTGCCATCTCCCTCCGGGGAGAGGGCAATCAGCCCCAGCATTTT.

This clonotype came up many times. The chain is built from TRBV15 and TRBJ1-1; maybe TRBD1 (5 bases). Trimming stripped 6 bases from V and 10 bases from J, with 21 bases between. The length of the CDR3 is 14 residues. The germline CDR1 and CDR2 sequences are LNHNV and YYDKDF (reference sequence). CDR3 residues: CATSLTRGARVAFF. The CDR3, as DNA: TGTGCCACCAGTTTGACGAGGGGCGCACGGGTAGCTTTCTTT.

The CDR3 DNA sequence: TGTGCCAGCAGGGGGGACATTATTCAGTTCTTC. As protein: CASRGDIIQFF. The rearrangement links TRBV28 to TRBJ2-1; weak D call: TRBD1 (6 bases). V lost 6 bases and J lost 13, with 13 bases in between. The CDR3 loop spans 11 amino acids. Per germline, CDR1 MDHEN and CDR2 SYDVKM.

This clonotype occurred many times. The gene calls are TRBV20-1 and TRBJ1-3; 8 nucleotides agree with TRBD1. Trimming cost V 6 bases and J 1 base; bases outside gene matches: 8. The CDR3 sequence is 15 residues long. Per germline, CDR1 DFQATT and CDR2 SNEGSKA (reference sequence). The chain's CDR3 is CSASNRGGSGNTIYF. As DNA, the CDR3 is TGCAGTGCAAGTAACAGGGGGGGGTCTGGAAACACCATATATTTT.

This clonotype appeared a few times. This chain joins TRBV20-1 and TRBJ2-3, with D perhaps assigned TRBD1 or TRBD2 (5 bases each). The CDR3 has 15 amino acids. V lost 6 bases, J lost 4 bases, and 20 bases lay in between. Germline values: CDR1 DFQATT, CDR2 SNEGSKA (reference sequence). DNA of the CDR3: TGCAGTGCCCCATCGGATTTGAGAGGGGCAGATACGCAGTATTTT. Its protein is CSAPSDLRGADTQYF.

This clonotype was seen at least ten times. The chain recombines TRBV6-1 with TRBJ1-2; weak D call: TRBD1 (5 bases). With 4 bases removed from V and 8 bases from J, the gap between germline ends came to 17 bases. The CDR3 sequence is 14 residues long. CDR1 is MNHNS and CDR2 is SASEGT in the germline V gene. CDR3 protein: CASSASGAGRGYTF. Written as DNA, the CDR3 is TGTGCCAGCAGTGCGAGTGGGGCAGGGCGGGGCTACACCTTC.

In this sample, this clonotype turned up many times. The gene calls are TRBV7-3 and TRBJ2-7; either TRBD1 or TRBD2 may fit D (5 bases each). V gave up 2 bases and J gave up 6 bases, with 14 bases separating them. The CDR3 contains 14 residues. Germline CDR1 and CDR2: SGHTA and FQGTGA. CDR3 nucleotide sequence: TGTGCCAGCAGCTTATCCAGGGAGACGGGCGAGCAGTACTTC. Its translation: CASSLSRETGEQYF.

CDR3 nucleotide sequence: TGTGCCAGCAGTTCGTCGGAGGGCCTAGCCAATGAGCAGTTCTTC. Translation: CASSSSEGLANEQFF. This sequence joins TRBV12-3 or TRBV12-4 and TRBJ2-1; D may be TRBD2 (6 bases). The CDR3 extends over 15 amino acids. Trimming shortened V by 4 bases and J by 6 bases, and 16 bases separated the two germline ends.

The CDR3 spells CASSLAVGLLNEQFF. The CDR3 DNA reads TGCGCCAGCAGCTTGGCCGTGGGACTACTCAATGAGCAGTTCTTC. The chain joins TRBV5-1 to TRBJ2-1; TRBD2 matches 7 bases. Looked up from germline, CDR1 is SGHRS and CDR2 is YFSETQ. The CDR3 consists of 15 residues. The V and J ends lost 0 bases and 6 bases, in that order; junction bases with no gene match: 6.

The table lists this clonotype with many counts. The rearrangement joins TRBV29-1 to TRBJ2-2, with D perhaps assigned TRBD1 or TRBD2 (5 bases each). CDR3 size: 13 residues. The germline CDR1 and CDR2 sequences are SQVTM and ANQGSEA. The V end lost 5 bases, the J end lost 0 bases, and 7 bases lay between the germline ends. This CDR3 reads CSVPGPNTGELFF. The CDR3 nucleotides read TGCAGCGTTCCGGGGCCGAACACCGGGGAGCTGTTTTTT.

Ten or more counts support this clonotype. The V call is TRBV20-1, the J call TRBJ2-3; 10 nucleotides align to TRBD2. V lost 6 bases and J lost 0; bases outside the gene matches: 3. The length of the CDR3 is 14 residues. The germline V gene encodes CDR1 DFQATT and CDR2 SNEGSKA (reference sequence). CDR3 DNA: TGCAGTGCGCTGACTAGCGGGAGCACAGATACGCAGTATTTT. Translating it yields CSALTSGSTDTQYF.

Ten or more counts support this clonotype. The V gene is TRBV20-1, the J gene TRBJ2-2, with D hard to call. The CDR3 extends over 14 amino acids. Deletions cut 1 base from V and 1 base from J, with 7 bases between. Per germline, CDR1 DFQATT and CDR2 SNEGSKA (reference sequence). The CDR3 loop is CSARGHRNTGELFF. CDR3 sequence (DNA): TGCAGTGCTAGAGGCCACAGGAACACCGGGGAGCTGTTTTTT.

The rearrangement uses TRBV6-5 and TRBJ2-7; D gene uncertain. Trimming took 0 bases from V and 3 from J, leaving 6 bases between them. CDR3 length: 13 residues. In germline, CDR1 is MNHEY, CDR2 SVGAGI. This chain's CDR3 is CASSYSVRYEQYF. The CDR3 coding sequence is TGTGCCAGCAGTTACTCCGTCCGCTACGAGCAGTACTTC.

This clonotype showed up just a few times. Written as DNA, the CDR3 is TGTGCCAGCAGCCAAGATCTTTCAGAGACCCAGTACTTC. Amino acids: CASSQDLSETQYF. The gene calls are TRBV14 and TRBJ2-5; D not certain. The germline V and J ends were trimmed by 0 bases and 4 bases, with 6 bases remaining between them. The CDR3 length is 13 residues. Germline V CDR1 and CDR2: SGHDN, FVKESK. Filled out from reference TRBV14 and TRBJ2-5, the complete variable domain reads EAGVTQFPSHSVIEKGQTVTLRCDPISGHDNLYWYRRVMGKEIKFLLHFVKESKQDESGMPNNRFLAERTGGTYSTLKVQPAELEDSGVYFCASSQDLSETQYFGPGTRLLVL.

In this sample, this clonotype turned up a few times. This chain uses TRBV11-2 with TRBJ2-7, with 7 nucleotides matching TRBD2. Germline V lookup: CDR1 SGHAT, CDR2 FQNNGV. The length of the CDR3 is 17 residues. Trimming took 5 bases from V and 1 from J; bases not matched to a gene: 14. This CDR3 reads CASSPLNGGRVSYEQYF. CDR3 DNA: TGTGCCAGCAGCCCATTAAACGGCGGGAGAGTATCCTACGAGCAGTACTTC.

This clonotype was recorded many times. The chain is built from TRBV20-1 and TRBJ2-3; no clear D. The germline CDR1 and CDR2 sequences are DFQATT and SNEGSKA (reference sequence). The CDR3 is made up of 14 amino acids. Trimming stripped 6 bases from V and 2 bases from J, with 15 bases between. CDR3 sequence: CSAHGRLFTDTQYF. CDR3 nucleotides: TGCAGTGCCCATGGACGACTCTTCACAGATACGCAGTATTTT.

This clonotype was detected ten times or more. This chain links TRBV6-5 with TRBJ2-7, with D hard to call. Germline CDR1 MNHEY, CDR2 SVGAGI. The CDR3 is 10 residues long. CDR3 bases: TGTGCTGTGGGTTCAAGCGAGCAGTACTTC. Protein: CAVGSSEQYF.

The V gene is TRBV7-6, the J gene TRBJ1-5, with 8 bases aligning to TRBD1. Germline CDR1 is SGHVS and CDR2 is FNYEAQ. This CDR3 region has 16 residues. Trimming at V came to 2 bases and at J to 7 bases, leaving 10 bases not matched to a gene. The DNA of the CDR3 is TGTGCCAGCAGCTTATCACCAGGGGGCGAGGGACAGCCCCAGCATTTT. Amino acids: CASSLSPGGEGQPQHF.

This clonotype was counted between two and nine times. The J gene is TRBJ2-4, the V gene TRBV11-2; D is undetermined. Per the germline V gene, CDR1 is SGHAT and CDR2 is FQNNGV. Trimming left V 3 bases short and J 1 base short, with 7 bases between. CDR3 size: 14 residues. CDR3 DNA: TGTGCCAGCAGCTTGGGTGATGCCAAAAACATTCAGTACTTC. Protein product: CASSLGDAKNIQYF.

This chain joins TRBV7-8 and TRBJ2-2; TRBD2 agrees at 8 bases. The CDR3 consists of 16 residues. V lost 6 bases and J lost 7; bases outside the gene matches: 13. In germline, CDR1 is SGHVS, CDR2 FQNEAQ. The CDR3 here is CASSIDQREPVGELFF. CDR3 DNA sequence: TGTGCCAGCAGTATAGACCAGCGGGAGCCCGTCGGGGAGCTGTTTTTT.

This clonotype has a count of ten or more. V is TRBV9 and J is TRBJ1-1; the match to TRBD1 covers 7 bases. Germline V gene lookup returns CDR1 SGDLS and CDR2 YYNGEE. This CDR3 is built from 15 residues. The trim removed 3 bases at V and 0 bases at J, leaving 5 bases unmatched. The CDR3 DNA is TGTGCCAGCAGCGATACAGGGGTACTGAACACTGAAGCTTTCTTT. Translating it yields CASSDTGVLNTEAFF.

The table lists this clonotype with many counts. CDR3 in DNA: TGTGCCAGCAGCTTAGTACGACAGGGGTATGGCTACACCTTC. Residues: CASSLVRQGYGYTF. The chain recombines TRBV7-2 with TRBJ1-2; the match to TRBD1 covers 8 bases. Trimming cost V 1 base and J 5 bases; bases outside gene matches: 3. The CDR3 totals 14 residues. Germline CDR1 SGHTA, CDR2 FQGNSA.

The chain joins TRBV5-4 to TRBJ1-1, with unresolved D. CDR3 size: 15 residues. Germline values: CDR1 SGHNT, CDR2 YYREEE (reference sequence). The V gene lost 1 base and the J gene lost 1 base, with 11 bases spanning the gap. For the CDR3, the DNA is TGTGCCAGCAGCTTGTGGTTAAATCGGAACACTGAAGCTTTCTTT. Protein sequence: CASSLWLNRNTEAFF.

This clonotype has ten or more counts. V is TRBV20-1 and J is TRBJ2-2; weak D call: TRBD1 (6 bases). V gave up 6 bases and J gave up 4 bases, with 12 bases separating them. Per germline, CDR1 DFQATT and CDR2 SNEGSKA (reference sequence). CDR3 length equals 13 residues. The CDR3 DNA sequence: TGCAGTGCGCCCAAGGACAGCACCGGGGAGCTGTTTTTT. It yields the protein CSAPKDSTGELFF.

The chain couples TRBV6-2 or TRBV6-3 to TRBJ1-2; D is ambiguous. V was pared by 6 bases and J by 7 bases, with 15 bases between. The germline V gene has CDR1 MNHEY and CDR2 SVGEGT. The CDR3 spans 13 residues. The CDR3 spells CASSAQWLGGYTF. CDR3 coding DNA: TGTGCCAGCAGCGCCCAGTGGTTGGGTGGCTACACCTTC.

In this sample, this clonotype turned up many times. This chain links TRBV20-1 with TRBJ2-7, with D possibly matching TRBD2 (5 bases). Germline CDR1 and CDR2: DFQATT and SNEGSKA (reference sequence). The CDR3 has 14 amino acids. The germline V and J ends were trimmed by 7 bases and 0 bases, with 16 bases remaining between them. CDR3 sequence: CSVSPSGPSYEQYF. The DNA for the CDR3 is TGCAGTGTCTCCCCCAGCGGTCCCTCCTACGAGCAGTACTTC.